A selection of T cell receptor beta chains follows, all from one sample in a study of cytomegalovirus exposure and HLA in healthy donors. Repertoires were generated with immunoSEQ multiplex PCR, while TCRdb's copy carries only in-frame clones and drops some. Of around 210,000 clones in the sample, roughly 84% were seen once. Sequencing used PBMCs. The receptors come from a girl under 10 years old in good health and CMV-seronegative. Each CDR3 is given with its conserved first and last residue. A D gene is named only where the DNA matches it firmly. For some rows the clone size is stated as once, few or many, or as a class when expanded; others skip it.

DNA: TGTGCCAGCAGCTTAGTTGGGACAGGGAACAATGAGCAGTTCTTC
CDR3: CASSLVGTGNNEQFF
V: TRBV11-2
D: TRBD1
size: -
J: TRBJ2-1

DNA: TGTGCCAGTAGACATGGGACTAGCGGGAGAGAGACCCAGTACTTC
CDR3: CASRHGTSGRETQYF
V: TRBV6-1
D: TRBD2
size: -
J: TRBJ2-5

DNA: TGCGCCAGCAGCCGTGGGGCCGCCGGCAATGAGCAGTTCTTC
CDR3: CASSRGAAGNEQFF
V: TRBV5-1
D: -
size: -
J: TRBJ2-1

DNA: TGTGCCAGCAGCTTAGGGGTGCAGGGCGAACCTAGTTCACCCCTCCACTTT
CDR3: CASSLGVQGEPSSPLHF
V: TRBV7-8
D: -
size: -
J: TRBJ1-6

DNA: TGCGCCAGCAGCTTTATGGAGGGTGAGCAGTTCTTC
CDR3: CASSFMEGEQFF
V: TRBV5-1
D: -
size: -
J: TRBJ2-1

DNA: TGTGCCACCTTGGGAATAGCGAAAGAGACCCAGTACTTC
CDR3: CATLGIAKETQYF
V: TRBV6-1
D: -
size: -
J: TRBJ2-5

DNA: TGTGCCACCAGCAGGGACAAATTCACCGGGGAGCTGTTTTTT
CDR3: CATSRDKFTGELFF
V: TRBV15
D: -
size: once
J: TRBJ2-2

DNA: TGTGCCAGCAGTGAATATAGGGCGGGGGGCGGCACATATGGCTACACCTTC
CDR3: CASSEYRAGGGTYGYTF
V: TRBV25-1
D: -
size: -
J: TRBJ1-2

DNA: TGCGCCAGCAGCCAAGAACGGGGGGATAACTATGGCTACACCTTC
CDR3: CASSQERGDNYGYTF
V: TRBV4-1
D: -
size: -
J: TRBJ1-2

DNA: TGTGCCAGCAGCAGCCGGGGACTGCACAATGAGCAGTTCTTC
CDR3: CASSSRGLHNEQFF
V: TRBV7-6
D: -
size: -
J: TRBJ2-1

DNA: TGTGCCAGCAGTGAAGCGCCGGGGAACTATGGCTACACCTTC
CDR3: CASSEAPGNYGYTF
V: TRBV6-1
D: -
size: -
J: TRBJ1-2

DNA: TGCGCCAGCAGCTTGGCCACTAGCGGAGGGGGAGAGCAGTACTTC
CDR3: CASSLATSGGGEQYF
V: TRBV5-1
D: TRBD2
size: -
J: TRBJ2-7

DNA: TGTGCCAGCAGCTCCCTGACAGGGGGGCTCTCTGGAAACACCATATATTTT
CDR3: CASSSLTGGLSGNTIYF
V: TRBV11-2
D: TRBD1
size: -
J: TRBJ1-3

DNA: TGTGCCAGCAGCTTAGGCTGGGGACTAGCGGTCTCCTACGAGCAGTACTTC
CDR3: CASSLGWGLAVSYEQYF
V: TRBV7-9
D: TRBD2
size: -
J: TRBJ2-7

DNA: TGTGCCAGCAGTGAGCCCGTGGCAAGCTCCTACAATGAGCAGTTCTTC
CDR3: CASSEPVASSYNEQFF
V: TRBV2
D: -
size: -
J: TRBJ2-1

DNA: TGTGCCAGCAGCTCAATTCCGGGACTAGGCACAGATACGCAGTATTTT
CDR3: CASSSIPGLGTDTQYF
V: TRBV7-9
D: TRBD2
size: -
J: TRBJ2-3

DNA: TGTGCCAGCAGTGATAGGGGCTTCAATTCACCCCTCCACTTT
CDR3: CASSDRGFNSPLHF
V: TRBV2
D: -
size: -
J: TRBJ1-6

DNA: TGTGCCAGCTCACCAAAAACTGAGCAGTACTTC
CDR3: CASSPKTEQYF
V: TRBV18
D: -
size: -
J: TRBJ2-7

DNA: TGTGCCAGCAGCCGCGACCGGGAGGGGTACGGCTACACCTTC
CDR3: CASSRDREGYGYTF
V: TRBV7-9
D: -
size: -
J: TRBJ1-2

DNA: TGTGCCAGCAGTGCGCAGGGGCTAAGCAATCAGCCCCAGCATTTT
CDR3: CASSAQGLSNQPQHF
V: TRBV6-5
D: -
size: -
J: TRBJ1-5

DNA: TGTGCCAGCAGCCTTAGCGGGACTAGCACAGATACGCAGTATTTT
CDR3: CASSLSGTSTDTQYF
V: TRBV27
D: TRBD2
size: -
J: TRBJ2-3

DNA: TGTGCCAGCAGTTACGACGGGATCGGAGAAAAACTGTTTTTT
CDR3: CASSYDGIGEKLFF
V: TRBV6-5
D: -
size: -
J: TRBJ1-4

DNA: TGTGCCAGCAGCTTACTAGCGGGGGCCTACGAGCAGTACTTC
CDR3: CASSLLAGAYEQYF
V: TRBV7-2
D: TRBD2
size: -
J: TRBJ2-7

DNA: TGTGCCAGCAGTGACGCGGCAGGGTCCTACGAGCAGTACTTC
CDR3: CASSDAAGSYEQYF
V: TRBV6-1
D: -
size: once
J: TRBJ2-7

DNA: TGTGCCAGCAGACTAGCCGGGACAGGGGACGAAAAACTGTTTTTT
CDR3: CASRLAGTGDEKLFF
V: TRBV6-5
D: TRBD1
size: -
J: TRBJ1-4

DNA: TGTGCCTGGAGCCAACTCGTGGGCACAGATACGCAGTATTTT
CDR3: CAWSQLVGTDTQYF
V: TRBV30
D: -
size: -
J: TRBJ2-3

DNA: TGTGCCTGGAGTGGAATGACAGTCTCAGATACGCAGTATTTT
CDR3: CAWSGMTVSDTQYF
V: TRBV30
D: -
size: -
J: TRBJ2-3

DNA: TGTGCCAGCAGCCTCGGGACAAGGCAGCAGGAGACCCAGTACTTC
CDR3: CASSLGTRQQETQYF
V: TRBV7-2
D: -
size: once
J: TRBJ2-5

DNA: TGTGCCAGTAGTATGCGGACAGGGTCTTCCTACGAGCAGTACTTC
CDR3: CASSMRTGSSYEQYF
V: TRBV19
D: TRBD1
size: -
J: TRBJ2-7

DNA: TGCAGCGTGACCGGGACAACATCCTACGAGCAGTACTTC
CDR3: CSVTGTTSYEQYF
V: TRBV29-1
D: -
size: -
J: TRBJ2-7

DNA: TGTGCCAGCGGCCGACAGGGGAACTATGGCTACACCTTC
CDR3: CASGRQGNYGYTF
V: TRBV6-5
D: TRBD1
size: -
J: TRBJ1-2

DNA: TGTTCCAGCAGCTTAATCCGACAGGGGCCCCACGAGCAGTACTTC
CDR3: CSSSLIRQGPHEQYF
V: TRBV7-9
D: TRBD1
size: few
J: TRBJ2-7

DNA: TGTGCCAGCAGCGTAGGAGGAATTTTGGAAACCGGGGAGCTGTTTTTT
CDR3: CASSVGGILETGELFF
V: TRBV9
D: -
size: -
J: TRBJ2-2

DNA: TGCGCCAGCAGCCTTCAGGGGGCGGCGGGCTACACCTTC
CDR3: CASSLQGAAGYTF
V: TRBV4-1
D: TRBD1
size: -
J: TRBJ1-2

DNA: TGTGCCTGGAGTTCAGGGGACACTGAAGCTTTCTTT
CDR3: CAWSSGDTEAFF
V: TRBV30
D: -
size: -
J: TRBJ1-1

DNA: TGTGCCAGCAGCTTAGCGACAGGGTACACTGAAGCTTTCTTT
CDR3: CASSLATGYTEAFF
V: TRBV7-9
D: TRBD1
size: -
J: TRBJ1-1

DNA: TGTGCCAGCAGTGACCCGTTGGGCGGGGGGACCACAGATACGCAGTATTTT
CDR3: CASSDPLGGGTTDTQYF
V: TRBV25-1
D: TRBD2
size: -
J: TRBJ2-3

DNA: TGTGCCAGCAGCTTAAGAGTGGAAGCTTTCTTT
CDR3: CASSLRVEAFF
V: TRBV7-9
D: -
size: -
J: TRBJ1-1

DNA: TGTGCCAGCAGCTTAGAGGTCGGGCGGGCGAAAAACCGTAGGACCGGGGAGCTGTTTTTT
CDR3: CASSLEVGRAKNRRTGELFF
V: TRBV11-2
D: -
size: -
J: TRBJ2-2

DNA: TGTGCCAGCAGCTACAGGACTAGCGGGGGGACCACAGATACGCAGTATTTT
CDR3: CASSYRTSGGTTDTQYF
V: TRBV5-6
D: TRBD2
size: -
J: TRBJ2-3

DNA: -
CDR3: CASSRPGQFFGQYF
V: TRBV14
D: -
size: -
J: TRBJ2-7

DNA: TGCGCCAGCAGCCAAGGCCAACTAGCGGGAGTAGGGGTGCATGAGCAGTTCTTC
CDR3: CASSQGQLAGVGVHEQFF
V: TRBV4-1
D: TRBD2
size: few
J: TRBJ2-1

DNA: TGTGCCAGCAGCTTTAGGGAGGTTTTTACTGAAGCTTTCTTT
CDR3: CASSFREVFTEAFF
V: TRBV7-8
D: -
size: -
J: TRBJ1-1

DNA: TGTGCCAGCAGCTTTGGGACAGGGGTCACCGGGGAGCTGTTTTTT
CDR3: CASSFGTGVTGELFF
V: TRBV7-9
D: TRBD1
size: few
J: TRBJ2-2

DNA: TGCGCCAGCAGCCAAACTAGCGGTACCTACAATGAGCAGTTCTTC
CDR3: CASSQTSGTYNEQFF
V: TRBV5-1
D: TRBD2
size: few
J: TRBJ2-1

DNA: TGTGCCAGCAGCTTAGCGTCCGGGGTTGCTGGCTACACCTTC
CDR3: CASSLASGVAGYTF
V: TRBV7-6
D: -
size: -
J: TRBJ1-2

DNA: TGTGCCAGCAGTGACCCGGGACTAGCGGGAGTTACCGGGGAGCTGTTTTTT
CDR3: CASSDPGLAGVTGELFF
V: TRBV6-1
D: TRBD2
size: -
J: TRBJ2-2

DNA: TGTGCCAGCAGCCCAGACAGGGCGGGGACTGAAGCTTTCTTT
CDR3: CASSPDRAGTEAFF
V: TRBV6-5
D: TRBD1
size: once
J: TRBJ1-1

DNA: TGTGCCAGCCGGCGGGCAACGGGATCCTACGAGCAGTACTTC
CDR3: CASRRATGSYEQYF
V: TRBV6-5
D: -
size: once
J: TRBJ2-7

DNA: TGTTCCAGCAGCCCCACAGGGAGTACCTACGAGCAGTACTTC
CDR3: CSSSPTGSTYEQYF
V: TRBV7-9
D: -
size: once
J: TRBJ2-7

DNA: TGTGCCAGCAGCCAAGGTTCAGGGGGGCGCGATAATTCACCCCTCCACTTT
CDR3: CASSQGSGGRDNSPLHF
V: TRBV4-2
D: TRBD1
size: -
J: TRBJ1-6

DNA: TGTGCCAGCAGCCGAACAGGGGTGACTGGGGCCAACGTCCTGACTTTC
CDR3: CASSRTGVTGANVLTF
V: TRBV7-8
D: TRBD1
size: -
J: TRBJ2-6

DNA: TGTGCCAGCAGCTCCCCCGGGACAGGAAACACCTACGAGCAGTACTTC
CDR3: CASSSPGTGNTYEQYF
V: TRBV5-6
D: TRBD1
size: -
J: TRBJ2-7

DNA: TGTGCCATCGCAGCCAGAACAGGGCTCGAGCAGTACTTC
CDR3: CAIAARTGLEQYF
V: TRBV6-5
D: -
size: -
J: TRBJ2-7

DNA: TGCAGCGTTCATGCAACGGGACACTCTAACTATGGCTACACCTTC
CDR3: CSVHATGHSNYGYTF
V: TRBV29-1
D: -
size: -
J: TRBJ1-2

DNA: TGTTCCAGCAGCTTAGAGTGGGGCCAGGGGGCGGCAGTCGGCTACACCTTC
CDR3: CSSSLEWGQGAAVGYTF
V: TRBV7-9
D: TRBD1
size: -
J: TRBJ1-2

DNA: TGTGCCAGCTTCGCCGACAGTACCTACGAGCAGTACTTC
CDR3: CASFADSTYEQYF
V: TRBV5-6
D: -
size: few
J: TRBJ2-7

DNA: TGCGCCAGCAGTGAGGATTTCGGGGGGACTACTAGGGGCTACACCTTC
CDR3: CASSEDFGGTTRGYTF
V: TRBV10-2
D: -
size: -
J: TRBJ1-2

DNA: TGTGCCAGCAGTGTCGGAACAGGGGGCCTCGGAAGAAACATTCAGTACTTC
CDR3: CASSVGTGGLGRNIQYF
V: TRBV2
D: TRBD1
size: once
J: TRBJ2-4

DNA: TGTGCCAGCAGCGGCTCGTATGCAACATACAATGAGCAGTTCTTC
CDR3: CASSGSYATYNEQFF
V: TRBV9
D: -
size: -
J: TRBJ2-1